Following are 20 T cell receptor beta chains from one sample sequenced in a study of T cells after yellow fever vaccination. MiXCR was run by TCRdb on the 5' RACE reads, yielding one entry per CDR3 protein. The sample carries 500,000 to 650,000 distinct CDR3 sequences, about 12% recorded once. The source material was PBMCs, sampled on the day of the yellow fever booster vaccination. The receptor source for this set is a man between 25 and 39 years old who received the YFV17D yellow fever vaccine.

V gene TRBV6-1 combines with J gene TRBJ1-6, with 7 nucleotides matching TRBD1. This CDR3 has 14 amino acids. The germline V gene encodes CDR1 MNHNS and CDR2 SASEGT. The J segment lost 9 bases and the V segment lost 6 bases, leaving 8 bases of the junction unmatched. CDR3 in amino acids: CASRHTGDASPLHF. The CDR3 nucleotides read TGTGCCAGCAGGCATACAGGGGACGCTTCACCCCTCCACTTT.

Only a few counts were recorded for this clonotype. This chain connects TRBV7-6 to TRBJ2-7; TRBD1 might be the D (5 bases). The V gene lost 5 bases and the J gene lost 7 bases, with 18 bases spanning the gap. The CDR3 extends over 14 amino acids. The germline gives CDR1 SGHVS, CDR2 FNYEAQ. The CDR3 is CASSIQERSTEQYF. The CDR3 DNA is TGTGCCAGCAGCATACAGGAAAGGTCTACGGAGCAGTACTTC.

The chain uses TRBV3-1 and TRBJ2-7, with TRBD2 identical over 7 bases. Germline V gene lookup returns CDR1 LGHDT and CDR2 YNNKEL (reference sequence). The CDR3 sequence is 16 residues long. V lost 4 bases to trimming and J lost 2 bases; unmatched junction nucleotides: 11. Written as DNA, the CDR3 is TGTGCCAGCAGCCCCACGGGGGAGGGAGGAACCTACGAGCAGTACTTC. Residues: CASSPTGEGGTYEQYF.

The rearrangement links TRBV29-1 to TRBJ2-1; possible D gene TRBD2, 5 bases. There are 14 residues in the CDR3. The V gene's germline CDR1 is SQVTM and CDR2 ANQGSEA. Between the trimmed V and J ends, which lost 3 bases and 0 bases, there was a span of 9 bases. The CDR3 spells CSVEEEDSYNEQFF. The CDR3 DNA reads as TGCAGCGTTGAGGAGGAGGACTCCTACAATGAGCAGTTCTTC.

The V and J genes are TRBV7-2 and TRBJ2-1, with 12 bases identical to TRBD2. With 5 bases clipped from V and 10 bases from J, the junction kept 15 bases outside the gene matches. Germline CDR1 reads SGHTA; CDR2 reads FQGNSA. This CDR3 is 17 amino acids long. CDR3 protein: CASSPRTSGIPYGEQFF. For the CDR3, the DNA is TGTGCCAGCAGCCCCCGGACTAGCGGGATACCTTACGGGGAGCAGTTCTTC. Using reference TRBV7-2 and TRBJ2-1 for the parts outside the CDR3, the full variable domain is GAGVSQSPSNKVTEKGKDVELRCDPISGHTALYWYRQSLGQGLEFLIYFQGNSAPDKSGLPSDRFSAERTGGSVSTLTIQRTQQEDSAVYLCASSPRTSGIPYGEQFFGPGTRLTVL.

In this sample, this clonotype turned up a few times. V and J are TRBV6-5 and TRBJ2-1; tentative D call: TRBD2 (6 bases). Germline CDR1 is MNHEY and CDR2 is SVGAGI. The CDR3 consists of 16 residues. Trimming shortened V by 0 bases and J by 0 bases, and 9 bases separated the two germline ends. For the CDR3, the DNA is TGTGCCAGCAGTTACTCGATCGGGAGCTCCTACAATGAGCAGTTCTTC. Translated: CASSYSIGSSYNEQFF.

A remark on this clonotype: The junction departs from the called germline gene at one end, perhaps through a read error. This chain connects TRBV7-2 to TRBJ2-7; possible D gene TRBD2, 5 bases. This CDR3 contains 12 residues. Germline values: CDR1 SGHTA, CDR2 FQGNSA. The CDR3 region is CASILSGYEQYF. The CDR3 DNA reads as TGTGCCAGCATCTTATCGGGGTACGAGCAGTACTTC.

This clonotype was observed a few times. The chain combines TRBV6-1 with TRBJ2-7; TRBD1 matches 9 bases. CDR3 length: 15 residues. V was clipped by 5 bases and J by 3 bases; unmatched bases: 8. The germline V gene has CDR1 MNHNS and CDR2 SASEGT. The chain's CDR3 is CASSPTGTGIYEQYF. CDR3 nucleotides: TGTGCCAGCAGTCCCACCGGGACAGGGATCTACGAGCAGTACTTC.

This clonotype was seen a handful of times. The V gene is TRBV20-1, the J gene TRBJ2-2, with D perhaps TRBD1 (5 bases). The CDR3 runs to 13 residues. V was clipped by 5 bases and J by 5 bases, with 12 bases between them. Germline loops: CDR1 DFQATT, CDR2 SNEGSKA (reference sequence). The CDR3 region is CSAPRVRTGELFF. Here the CDR3 DNA reads TGCAGTGCTCCCAGGGTGCGGACCGGGGAGCTGTTTTTT.

In this sample, this clonotype turned up a few times. V gene TRBV6-5 combines with J gene TRBJ2-2; D gene unclear. Trimming removed 0 bases at V and 5 bases at J, with 16 bases between. Germline V gene sequence: CDR1 MNHEY, CDR2 SVGAGI. CDR3 length equals 17 residues. The CDR3 region is CASSYSGATLGTGELFF. CDR3 nucleotides: TGTGCCAGCAGTTACTCGGGCGCAACCTTAGGGACCGGGGAGCTGTTTTTT.

The CDR3 loop reads CSARVAGWGNEQFF. As DNA, the CDR3 is TGCAGTGCTAGGGTAGCGGGTTGGGGCAATGAGCAGTTCTTC. This chain links TRBV20-1 with TRBJ2-1, with 7 positions matching TRBD2. With V trimmed by 3 bases and J by 6 bases, 8 bases remained unmatched. CDR1 is DFQATT, CDR2 SNEGSKA, per germline (reference sequence). This CDR3 region has 14 residues.

Only a few counts were recorded for this clonotype. This rearrangement joins TRBV20-1 to TRBJ1-1, with D uncertain. The CDR3 has 9 amino acids. Germline V gene data show CDR1 as DFQATT and CDR2 as SNEGSKA (reference sequence). CDR3 protein: CRSSSEAFF. In DNA, the CDR3 is TGCAGATCCTCCTCTGAAGCTTTCTTT.

This chain links TRBV7-2 with TRBJ2-6, with D perhaps TRBD1 (5 bases). This CDR3 region has 17 residues. The ends were cut back, 5 bases at V and 2 bases at J, with 16 bases in the middle. The germline V gene has CDR1 SGHTA and CDR2 FQGNSA. CDR3 in DNA: TGTGCCAGCAGCCTGGGGCTAAGACTCGCTGGGGCCAACGTCCTGACTTTC. Translated: CASSLGLRLAGANVLTF.

This clonotype was detected a few times. The J gene is TRBJ2-6, the V gene TRBV24-1; D gene ambiguous. The CDR3 contains 16 residues. Germline CDR1 and CDR2: KGHDR and SFDVKD. V was trimmed by 4 bases and J by 0 bases, leaving 9 bases between them. Written as DNA, the CDR3 is TGTGCCACCAGTGACCGAGTCCGCTCTGGGGCCAACGTCCTGACTTTC. Protein product: CATSDRVRSGANVLTF.

The chain is built from TRBV28 and TRBJ2-2, with D perhaps matching TRBD1 (6 bases). The length of the CDR3 is 13 residues. Germline CDR1 is MDHEN and CDR2 is SYDVKM. V was cut by 5 bases and J by 8 bases, with 12 bases left in between. The CDR3 DNA reads as TGTGCCAGCAGTCTTCCCCAGGGGGGGGAGCTGTTTTTT. Amino acid sequence: CASSLPQGGELFF.

The chain is built from TRBV9 and TRBJ2-5, with D tentatively TRBD1 (7 bases). V lost 3 bases to trimming and J lost 2 bases, with 14 bases between them. Looked up from germline, CDR1 is SGDLS and CDR2 is YYNGEE. This CDR3 has 15 amino acids. CDR3 amino acids: CASSGRGASQETQYF. In nucleotides, the CDR3 is TGTGCCAGCAGCGGCAGGGGGGCTAGTCAAGAGACCCAGTACTTC.

The chain joins TRBV5-6 to TRBJ2-6, with a tentative D call TRBD1 (5 bases). The CDR3 has 19 residues. Trimming cost V 4 bases and J 0 bases, with 20 bases left between them. Germline loops: CDR1 SGHDT, CDR2 YYEEEE. CDR3 in DNA: TGTGCCAGCAGCCCAAGTTGGGGCCCCCCCCTCTCTGGGGCCAACGTCCTGACTTTC. The encoded protein is CASSPSWGPPLSGANVLTF. The complete variable domain, with remaining parts taken from reference TRBV5-6 and TRBJ2-6, reads DAGVTQSPTHLIKTRGQQVTLRCSPKSGHDTVSWYQQALGQGPQFIFQYYEEEERQRGNFPDRFSGHQFPNYSSELNVNALLLGDSALYLCASSPSWGPPLSGANVLTFGAGSRLTVL.

DNA for the CDR3: TGTGCCAGCAGCTTACTTAGGACAGCCAAAGAGACCCAGTACTTC. As protein: CASSLLRTAKETQYF. The chain carries TRBV11-2 and TRBJ2-5, with D perhaps matching TRBD1 (6 bases). Germline CDR1 and CDR2: SGHAT and FQNNGV. V was trimmed by 2 bases and J by 3 bases, leaving 13 bases between them. The CDR3 has 15 residues.

This rearrangement joins TRBV20-1 to TRBJ2-6; weak D call: TRBD1 (6 bases). The CDR3 is 13 amino acids. The V gene lost 6 bases and the J gene lost 2 bases, with 8 bases spanning the gap. Germline CDR1 DFQATT, CDR2 SNEGSKA (reference sequence). CDR3 bases: TGCAGTGCCCCAGGGGCTGGGGCCAACGTCCTGACTTTC. This translates into CSAPGAGANVLTF.

CDR3: CASSFAGEQYF. The CDR3 coding sequence is TGTGCCAGCAGCTTTGCGGGGGAGCAGTACTTC. The chain uses TRBV7-9 and TRBJ2-7, with D tentatively TRBD2 (6 bases). There are 11 residues in the CDR3. The germline gives CDR1 SEHNR, CDR2 FQNEAQ (reference sequence). Trimming took 3 bases from V and 7 from J, leaving 7 bases between them.